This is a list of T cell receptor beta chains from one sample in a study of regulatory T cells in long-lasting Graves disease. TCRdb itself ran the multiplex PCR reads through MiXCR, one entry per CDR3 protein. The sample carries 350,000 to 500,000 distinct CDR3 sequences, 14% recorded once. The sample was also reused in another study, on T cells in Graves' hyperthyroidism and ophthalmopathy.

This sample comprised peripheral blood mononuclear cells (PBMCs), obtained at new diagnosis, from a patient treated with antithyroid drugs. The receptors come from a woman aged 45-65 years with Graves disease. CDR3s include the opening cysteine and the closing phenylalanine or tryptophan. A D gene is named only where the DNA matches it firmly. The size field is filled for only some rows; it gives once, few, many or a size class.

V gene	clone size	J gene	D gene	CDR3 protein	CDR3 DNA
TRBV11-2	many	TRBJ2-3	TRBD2	CASSLGVTSGRTDTQYF	TGTGCCAGCAGCTTAGGGGTGACTAGCGGGAGGACAGATACGCAGTATTTT
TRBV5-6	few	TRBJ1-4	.	CASSHLGDGSNEKLFF	TGTGCCAGCAGCCACCTCGGGGACGGTTCTAATGAAAAACTGTTTTTT
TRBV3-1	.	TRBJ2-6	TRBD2	CASSPAGVNGANVLTF	TGTGCCAGCAGCCCTGCGGGAGTAAATGGGGCCAACGTCCTGACTTTC
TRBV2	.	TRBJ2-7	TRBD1	CASTGTGSYEQHF	TGTGCCAGCACGGGGACAGGGTCCTACGAGCAGCACTTC
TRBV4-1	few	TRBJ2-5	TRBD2	CASSHAPGLAAETQYF	TGCGCCAGCAGCCACGCGCCGGGACTAGCGGCAGAGACCCAGTACTTC
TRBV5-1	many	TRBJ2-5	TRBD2	CASSLAPLASQETQYF	TGCGCCAGCAGCTTGGCCCCACTAGCGAGCCAAGAGACCCAGTACTTC
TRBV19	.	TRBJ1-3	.	CASSIDPVHSGNTIYF	TGTGCCAGTAGTATAGATCCAGTCCACTCTGGAAACACCATATATTTT
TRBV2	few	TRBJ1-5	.	CASSEGISLRGNQPQHF	TGTGCCAGCAGTGAAGGAATTAGCCTCAGGGGCAATCAGCCCCAGCATTTT
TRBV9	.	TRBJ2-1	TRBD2	CASSVVTSGRYNEQFF	TGTGCCAGCAGCGTAGTGACTAGCGGGAGGTACAATGAGCAGTTCTTC
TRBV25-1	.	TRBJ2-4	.	CASIGGGGIQYF	TGTGCCAGCATTGGGGGAGGGGGCATTCAGTACTTC
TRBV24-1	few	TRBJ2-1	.	CATSDRGQGGRDEQFF	TGTGCCACCAGTGACCGAGGACAGGGCGGGAGGGATGAGCAGTTCTTC
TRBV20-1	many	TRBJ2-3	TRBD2	CSARREFGLDEDTQYF	TGCAGTGCTAGACGTGAGTTCGGACTAGATGAAGATACGCAGTATTTT